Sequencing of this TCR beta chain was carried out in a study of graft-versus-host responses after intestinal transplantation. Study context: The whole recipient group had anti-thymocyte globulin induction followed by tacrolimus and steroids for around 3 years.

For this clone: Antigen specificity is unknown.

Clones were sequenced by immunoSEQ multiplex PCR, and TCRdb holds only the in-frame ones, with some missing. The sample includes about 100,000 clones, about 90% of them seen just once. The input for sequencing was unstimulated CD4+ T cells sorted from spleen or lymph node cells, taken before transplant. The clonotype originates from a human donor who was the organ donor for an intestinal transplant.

The CDR3 reads CASRDRESHRELFF. The CDR3, as DNA: TGTGCCAGCAGGGACAGGGAAAGTCACCGGGAGCTGTTTTTT. V and J are TRBV6-5 and TRBJ2-2; 8 positions agree with TRBD1. CDR3 size: 14 residues. The trim removed 6 bases at V and 9 bases at J, leaving 9 bases unmatched. Germline V gene sequence: CDR1 MNHEY, CDR2 SVGAGI.